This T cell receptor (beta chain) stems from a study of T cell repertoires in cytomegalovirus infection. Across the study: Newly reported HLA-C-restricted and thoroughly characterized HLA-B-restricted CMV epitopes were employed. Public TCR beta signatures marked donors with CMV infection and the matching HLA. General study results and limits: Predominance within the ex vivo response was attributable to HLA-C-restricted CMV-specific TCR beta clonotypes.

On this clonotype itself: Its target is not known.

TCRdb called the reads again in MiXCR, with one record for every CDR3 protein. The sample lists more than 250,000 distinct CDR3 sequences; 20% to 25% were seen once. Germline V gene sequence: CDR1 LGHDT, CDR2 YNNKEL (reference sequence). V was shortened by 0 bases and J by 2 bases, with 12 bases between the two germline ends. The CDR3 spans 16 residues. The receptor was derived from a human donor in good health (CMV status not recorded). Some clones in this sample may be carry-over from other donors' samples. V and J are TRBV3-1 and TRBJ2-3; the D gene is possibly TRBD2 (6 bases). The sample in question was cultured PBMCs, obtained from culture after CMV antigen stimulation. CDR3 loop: CASSQDLTRYTDTQYF. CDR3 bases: TGTGCCAGCAGCCAAGATCTGACTAGATACACAGATACGCAGTATTTT.